Below are 3 T cell receptor beta chains sequenced from a single sample in a study of cytomegalovirus exposure and HLA in healthy donors. The PCR had 60 Vbeta and 13 Jbeta primers. Clones were read by immunoSEQ multiplex PCR, and TCRdb kept only the in-frame ones, dropping some. The sample lists 90,000 or so clones; 82% were seen once. The source material was PBMCs. These receptors originate from a man aged 30-40 years in good health and CMV-seropositive.

This clone was detected only a few times. This chain connects TRBV7-6 to TRBJ2-1; 7 bases are a match to TRBD2. V lost 3 bases to trimming and J lost 3 bases; unmatched junction nucleotides: 2. This CDR3 has 14 amino acids. CDR1 and CDR2 from the germline V gene are SGHVS and FNYEAQ. The CDR3 DNA follows: TGTGCCAGCAGCTTTGGGGACTACTACAATGAGCAGTTCTTC. This codes for CASSFGDYYNEQFF.

This chain connects TRBV7-9 to TRBJ2-1, with 10 bases matching TRBD1. V shed 5 bases and J 4 bases; nucleotides not matched to a gene: 8. The germline CDR1 and CDR2 sequences are SEHNR and FQNEAQ (reference sequence). The CDR3 extends over 16 amino acids. Here the CDR3 reads CASSPEGQGLYNEQFF. CDR3 nucleotide sequence: TGTGCCAGCAGCCCGGAGGGACAGGGGTTGTACAATGAGCAGTTCTTC.

This chain uses TRBV10-3 with TRBJ2-2; D is unresolved. The CDR3 runs to 16 residues. Trimming pared 4 bases from V and 2 bases from J, leaving 14 bases between. Germline values: CDR1 ENHRY, CDR2 SYGVKD. In nucleotides, the CDR3 is TGTGCCATCAGTGCATCTGACAACCAAAACACCGGGGAGCTGTTTTTT. Protein sequence: CAISASDNQNTGELFF.